This passage covers 11 T cell receptor beta chains from one sample sequenced in a study of blood T cell repertoires in COVID-19. Only in-frame clones appear in the TCRdb table, and some are missing; sequencing was by immunoSEQ multiplex PCR. The sample comprises 200,000 to 250,000 clones, approximately 90% of which are singletons, and approximately 2% rests with the top ten. Sequencing was done on a sample of PBMCs or T cells enriched from blood (not recorded which). The source is a woman between 18 and 29 years old who had recovered from COVID-19.

This rearrangement joins TRBV29-1 to TRBJ2-7; TRBD1 agrees at 11 bases. This CDR3 spans 14 amino acids. Germline CDR1 is SQVTM and CDR2 is ANQGSEA. Germline trimming cut 2 bases from V and 4 bases from J; bases unmatched to any gene: 4. The CDR3 DNA reads as TGCAGCGTTGAAACCGGGACAGGGGGTTACGAGCAGTACTTC. Its translation: CSVETGTGGYEQYF.

In regard to this clone: This sample includes further DNA sequences coding for the same CDR3. The V call is TRBV24-1, the J call TRBJ1-4; 9 bases are shared with TRBD1. Trimming removed 2 bases from V and 5 bases from J; junction bases left unmatched: 2. The CDR3 covers 15 residues. Per the germline V gene, CDR1 is KGHDR and CDR2 is SFDVKD. In DNA form, the CDR3 reads TGTGCCACCAGTGATTCCGGGACAGGGAATGAAAAACTGTTTTTT. Protein: CATSDSGTGNEKLFF.

This sequence joins TRBV5-1 and TRBJ1-1; perhaps TRBD1 as D (5 bases). Germline assignment: CDR1 SGHRS and CDR2 YFSETQ. Trimming pared 6 bases from V and 3 bases from J, leaving 12 bases between. The CDR3 has 13 amino acids. The CDR3 bases are TGCGCCAGCACCCGCGGGGGAGACACTGAAGCTTTCTTT. Translating it yields CASTRGGDTEAFF.

This sequence joins TRBV11-2 and TRBJ1-2; maybe TRBD1 (5 bases). V was pared by 6 bases and J by 3 bases, with 14 bases between. Germline assignment: CDR1 SGHAT and CDR2 FQNNGV. The CDR3 is made up of 14 amino acids. The CDR3 sequence is CASRYSGRDYGYTF. In DNA, the CDR3 is TGTGCCAGCAGGTATTCGGGCAGGGACTATGGCTACACCTTC.

The chain is built from TRBV2 and TRBJ2-7, with 7 positions matching TRBD1. Trimming removed 1 base from V and 3 bases from J; junction bases left unmatched: 3. In germline, CDR1 is SNHLY, CDR2 FYNNEI. The CDR3 extends over 14 amino acids. CDR3 nucleotides: TGTGCCAGCAGTGAAGTTGGGGACAGCTACGAGCAGTACTTC. Amino acid sequence: CASSEVGDSYEQYF.

This rearrangement joins TRBV19 to TRBJ1-6; possible D gene TRBD1, 5 bases. The V end lost 8 bases, the J end lost 6 bases, and 17 bases lay between the germline ends. This CDR3 is built from 15 residues. Per the germline V gene, CDR1 is LNHDA and CDR2 is SQIVND (reference sequence). CDR3 sequence (DNA): TGTGCCAGTGGGAGGGATCACGGGGCTAATTCACCCCTCCACTTT. Encoded protein: CASGRDHGANSPLHF.

The chain is built from TRBV4-3 and TRBJ1-2, with 9 bases matching TRBD1. The ends lost 1 base at V and 1 base at J; junction bases unmatched: 7. Looked up from germline, CDR1 is LGHNA and CDR2 is YSLEER. This CDR3 has 17 amino acids. The CDR3 DNA reads TGCGCCAGCAGCCAAGTTATGGGGACAGGGCTTAACTATGGCTACACCTTC. This codes for CASSQVMGTGLNYGYTF.

V is TRBV9 and J is TRBJ1-2; D gene ambiguous. The V gene's germline CDR1 is SGDLS and CDR2 YYNGEE. The CDR3 has 12 amino acids. V shed 3 bases and J shed 7 bases, with 10 bases lying between them. CDR3 amino acids: CASSGVAGGYTF. The CDR3 bases are TGTGCCAGCAGCGGAGTCGCGGGTGGCTACACCTTC.

The chain carries TRBV5-6 and TRBJ2-2, with D uncertain. Germline CDR1 is SGHDT and CDR2 is YYEEEE. This CDR3 is 16 amino acids long. Trimming took off 2 bases at V and 4 bases at J, with 15 bases between the two ends. The CDR3 loop is CASSFTSLLPTGELFF. CDR3 DNA sequence: TGTGCCAGCAGCTTCACGTCGCTACTCCCCACCGGGGAGCTGTTTTTT.

V and J are TRBV7-9 and TRBJ2-5; 7 bases line up with TRBD1. CDR3 size: 15 residues. Germline loops: CDR1 SEHNR, CDR2 FQNEAQ (reference sequence). The trim removed 5 bases at V and 5 bases at J, leaving 11 bases unmatched. The CDR3 DNA is TGTGCCAGCAGCGGCCGTAGGGGGCCGGGGGAGACCCAGTACTTC. It specifies CASSGRRGPGETQYF.

The rearrangement joins TRBV24-1 to TRBJ2-3; possibly TRBD1 for D (6 bases). Germline CDR1 is KGHDR and CDR2 is SFDVKD. This CDR3 has 15 amino acids. V lost 4 bases, J lost 6 bases, and 16 bases lay in between. The CDR3: CATSESGRGSDTQYF. In DNA, the CDR3 is TGTGCCACCAGTGAGTCTGGAAGGGGGTCCGATACGCAGTATTTT.